Here is one T cell receptor beta chain with its context. The data belong to a study of blood T cell repertoires in COVID-19. Across the study: Specimens from acute and convalescent COVID-19 originated in the United States, Italy and Spain. Sample material is recorded as cDNA or gDNA derived from T cells, B-cell-depleted T cells, or PBMCs.

Original processing notes: Reference gene primers were amplified, and this amplification served to estimate nucleated cell counts. Sequenced by immunoSEQ multiplex PCR; TCRdb stores in-frame clones only, minus some. That table furnishes V, J and clone size, whereas the DNA furnished D and trimming. Of 130,000 or so clones listed, 86% are singletons. Patients in Seattle were enrolled during active infection, then followed longitudinally. Sequenced input: peripheral blood. The origin of this receptor is an older woman with COVID-19, enrolled during active disease.

The CDR3 nucleotides are TGTGCCAGTAGTACATTTGGTGACAGGGGGCGCGACGAGCAGTACTTC. Protein product: CASSTFGDRGRDEQYF. This sequence joins TRBV19 and TRBJ2-7; 10 bases agree with TRBD1. Trimming removed 4 bases from V and 5 bases from J; junction bases left unmatched: 11. The CDR3 loop spans 16 amino acids. Germline assignment: CDR1 LNHDA and CDR2 SQIVND (reference sequence). Full variable domain (rest looked up from reference TRBV19 and TRBJ2-7): DGGITQSPKYLFRKEGQNVTLSCEQNLNHDAMYWYRQDPGQGLRLIYYSQIVNDFQKGDIAEGYSVSREKKESFPLTVTSAQKNPTAFYLCASSTFGDRGRDEQYFGPGTRLTVT.